One and the same sample provided the 3 T cell receptor beta chains below, sequenced in a study of blood T cells in healthy people across ages. Combining a sample-barcoded 5' primer with a J-beta primer mix, a second PCR ran for roughly 7 to 12 cycles. In TCRdb, the 5' RACE reads were re-called with MiXCR into one record per CDR3 protein. The sample has some 640,000 distinct CDR3 sequences; around 48% are singletons. The specimen sequenced was blood. The receptors originated from an older woman in good health.

This clonotype has more than one count but fewer than ten. The rearrangement links TRBV28 to TRBJ2-1; weak D call: TRBD1 (5 bases). Trimming stripped 10 bases from V and 2 bases from J, with 15 bases between. The germline V gene encodes CDR1 MDHEN and CDR2 SYDVKM. The CDR3 consists of 14 residues. CDR3 residues: CAITGQGPYNEQFF. CDR3 DNA sequence: TGTGCCATCACAGGCCAAGGTCCCTACAATGAGCAGTTCTTC. Looking up the rest from reference TRBV28 and TRBJ2-1 gives the full variable domain: DVKVTQSSRYLVKRTGEKVFLECVQDMDHENMFWYRQDPGLGLRLIYFSYDVKMKEKGDIPEGYSVSREKKERFSLILESASTNQTSMYLCAITGQGPYNEQFFGPGTRLTVL.

The J gene is TRBJ2-1, the V gene TRBV6-5; 7 nucleotides match TRBD2. CDR3 length equals 14 residues. Unmatched junction bases numbered 7, after V lost 4 bases and J lost 7 bases. The V gene's germline CDR1 is MNHEY and CDR2 SVGAGI. The CDR3 loop is CASSFSGYGNEQFF. CDR3 sequence (DNA): TGTGCCAGCAGTTTTAGCGGGTATGGGAATGAGCAGTTCTTC.

This clonotype has only a few counts. J is TRBJ2-3 and V is TRBV3-1; D possibly uses TRBD1 or TRBD2 (5 bases each). CDR1 is LGHDT, CDR2 YNNKEL, per germline (reference sequence). V lost 2 bases, J lost 10 bases, and 10 bases lay in between. This CDR3 is built from 12 residues. The CDR3 here is CASSQLEGSQYF. The CDR3, as DNA: TGTGCCAGCAGCCAACTCGAGGGGTCGCAGTATTTT.